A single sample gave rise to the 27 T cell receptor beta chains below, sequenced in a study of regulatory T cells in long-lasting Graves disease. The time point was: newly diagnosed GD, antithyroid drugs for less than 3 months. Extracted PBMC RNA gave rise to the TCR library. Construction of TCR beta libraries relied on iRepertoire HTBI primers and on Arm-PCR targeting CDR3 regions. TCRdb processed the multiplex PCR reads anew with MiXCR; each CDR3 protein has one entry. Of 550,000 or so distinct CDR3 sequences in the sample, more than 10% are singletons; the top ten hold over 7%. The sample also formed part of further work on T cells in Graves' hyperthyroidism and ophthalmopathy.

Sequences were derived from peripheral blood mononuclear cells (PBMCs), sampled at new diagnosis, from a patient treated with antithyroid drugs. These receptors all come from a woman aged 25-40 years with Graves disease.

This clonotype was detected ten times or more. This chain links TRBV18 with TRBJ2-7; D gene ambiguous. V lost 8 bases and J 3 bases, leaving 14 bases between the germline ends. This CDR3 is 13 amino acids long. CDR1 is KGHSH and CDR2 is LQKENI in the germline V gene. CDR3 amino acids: CASSLADLYEQYF. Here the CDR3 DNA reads TGTGCCAGCAGTTTAGCCGACCTCTACGAGCAGTACTTC.

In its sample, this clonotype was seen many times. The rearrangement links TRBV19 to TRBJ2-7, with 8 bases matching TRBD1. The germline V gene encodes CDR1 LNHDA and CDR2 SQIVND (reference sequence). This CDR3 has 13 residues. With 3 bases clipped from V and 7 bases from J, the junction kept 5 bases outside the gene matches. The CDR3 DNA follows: TGTGCCAGTAGTATGACAGGGGTAGGAGAGCAGTACTTC. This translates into CASSMTGVGEQYF.

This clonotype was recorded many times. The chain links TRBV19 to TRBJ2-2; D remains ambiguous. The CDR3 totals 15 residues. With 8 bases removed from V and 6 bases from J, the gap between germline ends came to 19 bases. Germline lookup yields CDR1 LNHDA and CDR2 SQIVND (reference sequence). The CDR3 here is CASLETVYPPGELFF. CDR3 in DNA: TGTGCCAGTCTCGAGACGGTTTACCCCCCCGGGGAGCTGTTTTTT.

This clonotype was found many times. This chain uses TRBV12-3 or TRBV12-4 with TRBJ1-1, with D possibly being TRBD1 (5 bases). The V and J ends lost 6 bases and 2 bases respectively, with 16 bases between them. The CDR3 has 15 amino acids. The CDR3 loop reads CASRSRGRANTEAFF. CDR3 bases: TGTGCCAGCAGATCTCGGGGCAGGGCAAACACTGAAGCTTTCTTT.

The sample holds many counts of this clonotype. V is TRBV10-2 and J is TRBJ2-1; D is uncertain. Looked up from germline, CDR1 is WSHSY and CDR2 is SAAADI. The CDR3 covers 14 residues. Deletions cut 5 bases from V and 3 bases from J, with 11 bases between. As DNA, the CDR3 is TGCGCCAGCAGTCATCGCGGCCACTACAATGAGCAGTTCTTC. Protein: CASSHRGHYNEQFF.

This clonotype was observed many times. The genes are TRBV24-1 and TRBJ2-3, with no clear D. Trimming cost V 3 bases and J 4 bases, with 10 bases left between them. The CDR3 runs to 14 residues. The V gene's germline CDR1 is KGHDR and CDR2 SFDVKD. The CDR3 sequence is CATSDPILADTQYF. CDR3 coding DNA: TGTGCCACCAGTGATCCAATATTGGCAGATACGCAGTATTTT.

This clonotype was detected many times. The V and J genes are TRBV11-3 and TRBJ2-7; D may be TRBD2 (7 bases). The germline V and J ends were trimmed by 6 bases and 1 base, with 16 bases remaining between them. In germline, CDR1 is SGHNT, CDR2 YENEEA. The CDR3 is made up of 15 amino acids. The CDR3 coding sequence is TGTGCCAGCAGTCGACAAGAGGGGGGGTCCTACGAGCAGTACTTC. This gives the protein CASSRQEGGSYEQYF.

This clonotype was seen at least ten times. In DNA, the CDR3 is TGTGCCAGCAGGAAGCTAGGGGACAGGGGTGATTCACCCCTCCACTTT. Translation gives CASRKLGDRGDSPLHF. The rearrangement joins TRBV27 to TRBJ1-6; TRBD1 agrees at 10 bases. Germline CDR1 reads MNHEY; CDR2 reads SMNVEV (reference sequence). The V segment lost 6 bases and the J segment 8 bases; nucleotides outside the gene matches: 10. The CDR3 sequence is 16 residues long.

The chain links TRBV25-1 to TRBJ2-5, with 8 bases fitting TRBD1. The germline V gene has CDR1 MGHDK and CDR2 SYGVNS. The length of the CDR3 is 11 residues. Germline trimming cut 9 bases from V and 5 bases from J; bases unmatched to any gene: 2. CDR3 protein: CASHRGETQYF. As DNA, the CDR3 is TGTGCCAGTCACAGGGGGGAGACCCAGTACTTC.

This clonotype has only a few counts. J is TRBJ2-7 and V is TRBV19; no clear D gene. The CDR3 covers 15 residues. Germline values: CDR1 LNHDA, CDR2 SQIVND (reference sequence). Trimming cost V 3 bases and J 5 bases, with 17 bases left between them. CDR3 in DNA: TGTGCCAGTAGTATCGGTCTCTTTTGGAATAACGAGCAGTACTTC. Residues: CASSIGLFWNNEQYF. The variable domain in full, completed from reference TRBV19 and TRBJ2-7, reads DGGITQSPKYLFRKEGQNVTLSCEQNLNHDAMYWYRQDPGQGLRLIYYSQIVNDFQKGDIAEGYSVSREKKESFPLTVTSAQKNPTAFYLCASSIGLFWNNEQYFGPGTRLTVT.

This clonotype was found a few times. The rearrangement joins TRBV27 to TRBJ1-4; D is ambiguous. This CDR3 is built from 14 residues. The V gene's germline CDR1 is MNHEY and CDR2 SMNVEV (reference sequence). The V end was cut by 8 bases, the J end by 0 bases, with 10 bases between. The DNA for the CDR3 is TGTGCCAGCCGATCACTTGCAACTAATGAAAAACTGTTTTTT. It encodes CASRSLATNEKLFF.

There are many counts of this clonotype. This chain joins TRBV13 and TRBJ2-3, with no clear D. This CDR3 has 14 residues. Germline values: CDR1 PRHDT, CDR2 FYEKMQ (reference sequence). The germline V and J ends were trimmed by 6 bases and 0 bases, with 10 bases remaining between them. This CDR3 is CASSSTHSTDTQYF. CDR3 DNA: TGTGCCAGCAGTTCTACTCATAGCACAGATACGCAGTATTTT.

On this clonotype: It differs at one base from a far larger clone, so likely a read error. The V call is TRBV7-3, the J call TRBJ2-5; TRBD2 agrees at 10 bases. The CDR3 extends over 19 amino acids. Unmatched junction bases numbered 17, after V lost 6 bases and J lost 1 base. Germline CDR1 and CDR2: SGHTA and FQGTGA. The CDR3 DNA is TGTGCCAGCAGTGAGGTGGCTAGCGGGAGTAGTAGCGGCCAAGAGACCCAGTACTTC. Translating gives CASSEVASGSSSGQETQYF.

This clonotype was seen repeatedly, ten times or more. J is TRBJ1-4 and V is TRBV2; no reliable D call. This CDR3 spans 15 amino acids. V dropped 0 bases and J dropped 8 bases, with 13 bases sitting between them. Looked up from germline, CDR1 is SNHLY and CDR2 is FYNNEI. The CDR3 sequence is CASSEAQRTYEKLFF. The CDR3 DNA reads TGTGCCAGCAGTGAAGCGCAAAGGACCTACGAAAAACTGTTTTTT.

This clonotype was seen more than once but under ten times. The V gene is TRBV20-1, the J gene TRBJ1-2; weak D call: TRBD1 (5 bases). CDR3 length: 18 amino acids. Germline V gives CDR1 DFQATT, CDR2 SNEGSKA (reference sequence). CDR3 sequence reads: CSQPPAGGLNRNLATDTF. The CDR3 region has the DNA TGCAGCCAGCCCCCCGCCGGGGGACTGAATCGAAATCTGGCTACAGATACCTTC.

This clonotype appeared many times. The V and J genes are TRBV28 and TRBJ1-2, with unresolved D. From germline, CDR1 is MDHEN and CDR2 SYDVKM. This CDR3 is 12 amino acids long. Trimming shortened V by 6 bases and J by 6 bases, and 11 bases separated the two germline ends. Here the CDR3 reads CASRTRPDGYTF. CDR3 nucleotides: TGTGCCAGCAGGACACGGCCAGATGGCTACACCTTC.

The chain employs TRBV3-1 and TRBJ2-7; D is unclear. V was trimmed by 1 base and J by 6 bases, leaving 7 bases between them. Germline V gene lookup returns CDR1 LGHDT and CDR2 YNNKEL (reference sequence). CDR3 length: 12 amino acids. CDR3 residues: CASSQVEAEQYF. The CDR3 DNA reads TGTGCCAGCAGCCAAGTCGAAGCCGAGCAGTACTTC.

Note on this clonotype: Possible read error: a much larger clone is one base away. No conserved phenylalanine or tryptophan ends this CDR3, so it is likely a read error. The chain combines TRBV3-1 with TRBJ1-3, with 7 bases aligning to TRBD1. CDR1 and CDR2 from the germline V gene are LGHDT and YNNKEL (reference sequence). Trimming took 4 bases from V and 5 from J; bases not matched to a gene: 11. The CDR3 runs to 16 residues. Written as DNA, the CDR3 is TGTGCCAGCAGCCGCATAACAACAGGGGACAGAAACACCATATATTCT. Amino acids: CASSRITTGDRNTIYS.

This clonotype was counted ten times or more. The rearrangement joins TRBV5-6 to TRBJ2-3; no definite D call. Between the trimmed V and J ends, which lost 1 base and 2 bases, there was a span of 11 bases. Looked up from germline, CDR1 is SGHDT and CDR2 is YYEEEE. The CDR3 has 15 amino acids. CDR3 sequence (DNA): TGTGCCAGCAGCTTGATGAGTGGTTTCACAGATACGCAGTATTTT. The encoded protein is CASSLMSGFTDTQYF.

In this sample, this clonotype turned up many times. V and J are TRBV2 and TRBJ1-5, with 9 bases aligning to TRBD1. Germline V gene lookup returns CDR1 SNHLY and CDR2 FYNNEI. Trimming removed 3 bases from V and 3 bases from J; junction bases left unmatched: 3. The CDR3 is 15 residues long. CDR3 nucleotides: TGTGCCAGCAGTGACAGGACAGGGGCCAATCAGCCCCAGCATTTT. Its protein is CASSDRTGANQPQHF.

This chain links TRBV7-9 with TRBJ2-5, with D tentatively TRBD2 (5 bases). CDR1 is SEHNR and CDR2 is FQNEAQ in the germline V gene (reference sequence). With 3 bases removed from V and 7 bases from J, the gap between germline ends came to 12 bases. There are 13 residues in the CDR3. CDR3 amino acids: CASSFRELATQYF. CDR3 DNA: TGTGCCAGCAGCTTTAGGGAGTTGGCGACCCAGTACTTC.

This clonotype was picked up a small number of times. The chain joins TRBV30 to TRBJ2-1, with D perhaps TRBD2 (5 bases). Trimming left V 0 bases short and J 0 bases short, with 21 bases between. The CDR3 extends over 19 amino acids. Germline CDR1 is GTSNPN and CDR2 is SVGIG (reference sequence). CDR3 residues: CAWSVRIGGPIDSYNEQFF. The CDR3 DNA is TGTGCCTGGAGTGTACGAATTGGCGGGCCCATCGACTCCTACAATGAGCAGTTCTTC.

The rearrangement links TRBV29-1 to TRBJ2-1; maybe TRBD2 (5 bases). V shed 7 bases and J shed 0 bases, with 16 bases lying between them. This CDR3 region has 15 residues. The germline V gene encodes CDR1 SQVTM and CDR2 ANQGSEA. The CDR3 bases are TGCAGCGCCCTCGGAGGCCAGAGCTCCTACAATGAGCAGTTCTTC. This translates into CSALGGQSSYNEQFF.

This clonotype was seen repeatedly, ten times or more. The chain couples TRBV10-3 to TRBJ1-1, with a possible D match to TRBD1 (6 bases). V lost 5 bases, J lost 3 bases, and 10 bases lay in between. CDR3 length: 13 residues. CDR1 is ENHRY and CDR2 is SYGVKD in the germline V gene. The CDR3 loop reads CAISLGQYTEAFF. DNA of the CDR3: TGTGCCATCAGTTTAGGACAGTACACTGAAGCTTTCTTT.

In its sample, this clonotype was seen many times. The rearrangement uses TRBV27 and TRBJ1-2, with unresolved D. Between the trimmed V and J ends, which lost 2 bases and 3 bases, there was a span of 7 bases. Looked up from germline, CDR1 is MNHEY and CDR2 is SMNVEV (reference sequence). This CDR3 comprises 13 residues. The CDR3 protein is CASSLGPYYGYTF. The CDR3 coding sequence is TGTGCCAGCAGTTTAGGCCCGTACTATGGCTACACCTTC.

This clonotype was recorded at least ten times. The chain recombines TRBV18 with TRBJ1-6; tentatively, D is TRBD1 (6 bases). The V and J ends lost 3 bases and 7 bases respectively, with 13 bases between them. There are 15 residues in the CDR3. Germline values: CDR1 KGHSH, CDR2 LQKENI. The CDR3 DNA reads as TGTGCCAGCTCACCGTCAACAGGGTTGAATTCACCCCTCCACTTT. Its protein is CASSPSTGLNSPLHF.

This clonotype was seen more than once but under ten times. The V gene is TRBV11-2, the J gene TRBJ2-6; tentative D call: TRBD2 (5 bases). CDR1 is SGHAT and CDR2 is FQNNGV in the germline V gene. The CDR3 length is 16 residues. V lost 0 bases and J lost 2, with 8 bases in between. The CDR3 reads CASSLDRGTGANVLTF. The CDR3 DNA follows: TGTGCCAGCAGCTTAGATCGGGGTACTGGGGCCAACGTCCTGACTTTC.